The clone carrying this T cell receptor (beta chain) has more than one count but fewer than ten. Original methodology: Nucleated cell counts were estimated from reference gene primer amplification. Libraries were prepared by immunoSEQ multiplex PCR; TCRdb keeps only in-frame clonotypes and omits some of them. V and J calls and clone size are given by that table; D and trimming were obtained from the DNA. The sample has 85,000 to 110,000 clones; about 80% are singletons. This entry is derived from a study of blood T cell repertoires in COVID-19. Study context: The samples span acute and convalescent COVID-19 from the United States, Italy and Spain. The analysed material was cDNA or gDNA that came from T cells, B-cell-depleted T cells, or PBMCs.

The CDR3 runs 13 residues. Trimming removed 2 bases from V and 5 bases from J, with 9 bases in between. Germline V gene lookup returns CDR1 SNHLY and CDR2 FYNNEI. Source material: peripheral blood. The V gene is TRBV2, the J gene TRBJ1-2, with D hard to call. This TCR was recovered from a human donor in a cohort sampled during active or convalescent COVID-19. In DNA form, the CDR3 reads TGTGCCAGCAGTGAAAACGAACTGTATGGCTACACCTTC. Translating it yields CASSENELYGYTF.